The 6 T cell receptor beta chains below were found in one sample sequenced in a study of T cell responses to AZD1222 COVID-19 vaccine. Generated by immunoSEQ multiplex PCR, the TCRdb table keeps only in-frame clones and is missing some. The sample yields 150,000 to 200,000 clones, 88% seen once. The sample was peripheral blood, taken on day 0 of AZD1222 vaccination. These TCRs come from an adult in good health.

V is TRBV10-1 and J is TRBJ2-1; possibly TRBD2 for D (6 bases). V was cut by 11 bases and J by 8 bases, with 25 bases left in between. This CDR3 has 15 amino acids. The germline CDR1 and CDR2 sequences are WNHNN and SYGVQD (reference sequence). This chain's CDR3 is CAPGARDARADEQFF. As DNA, the CDR3 is TGCGCCCCGGGCGCGCGGGACGCGAGGGCGGATGAGCAGTTCTTC.

The rearrangement links TRBV6-2 or TRBV6-3 to TRBJ2-2; the D is unclear. V lost 5 bases and J 6 bases, leaving 13 bases between the germline ends. Germline CDR1 reads MNHEY; CDR2 reads SVGEGT. The CDR3 covers 14 residues. The CDR3 loop is CASSPDGISGELFF. CDR3 bases: TGTGCCAGCAGTCCAGATGGGATCTCCGGGGAGCTGTTTTTT.

This clone showed up just once. J is TRBJ2-1 and V is TRBV5-4; D may be TRBD2 (6 bases). The germline CDR1 and CDR2 sequences are SGHNT and YYREEE (reference sequence). V lost 3 bases and J lost 3, with 25 bases in between. The CDR3 length is 19 residues. CDR3 amino acids: CASSSGTRLWEEHYNEQFF. CDR3 DNA: TGTGCCAGCAGCTCGGGGACCCGTCTGTGGGAGGAGCACTACAATGAGCAGTTCTTC.

A single count supports this clone. The chain links TRBV27 to TRBJ2-6; tentative D call: TRBD1 (5 bases). V was pared by 5 bases and J by 8 bases, with 10 bases between. Germline loops: CDR1 MNHEY, CDR2 SMNVEV (reference sequence). The CDR3 is made up of 13 amino acids. The CDR3 region has the DNA TGTGCCAGCAGTATTCAGGGTACCAACGTCCTGACTTTC. It is translated as CASSIQGTNVLTF.

The chain has TRBV5-1 and TRBJ2-1, with TRBD2 matching over 11 bases. Per germline, CDR1 SGHRS and CDR2 YFSETQ. The CDR3 loop spans 21 amino acids. J lost 1 base, V lost 4 bases, and 19 bases had no gene match. This CDR3 is CASSRLGSDTSGRVSYNEQFF. The CDR3 region has the DNA TGCGCCAGCAGCCGCCTCGGATCGGATACTAGCGGGAGAGTTTCCTACAATGAGCAGTTCTTC.

Points on this clone: The junction does not match germline at one end; this may be a read error. V is TRBV7-7 and J is TRBJ2-7; a weak D match, TRBD2 (6 bases). Germline-derived CDR1 and CDR2 are SSHAT and FNYEAQ (reference sequence). The CDR3 loop spans 12 amino acids. CDR3 amino acids: CASSLDGGEQYF. Here the CDR3 DNA reads TGTGCTAGCAGCTTGGACGGAGGGGAGCAGTACTTC.